This T cell receptor (beta chain) was retrieved from a study of T cell repertoires in aging, cancer and after chemotherapy. Study details: The whole study produced a dataset of millions of TCR reads. Findings and limits, study-wide: Age-matched healthy donors had significantly more diverse, less clonal blood TCR repertoires than untreated cancer patients. Loss of evenness, beyond lost richness, contributed to age-related TCR diversity decline in cancer patients. The repertoire data cannot show anything about immunological memory following chemotherapy.

The CDR3 runs 13 residues. Germline-derived CDR1 and CDR2 are DFQATT and SNEGSKA (reference sequence). V lost 3 bases to trimming and J lost 1 base, with 7 bases between them. TRB rearrangements spanning V, D and J were amplified using mixed TRB-A/B primers. TCRdb re-called the multiplex PCR reads with MiXCR, one entry per CDR3 protein. The sample contains about 6,600 distinct CDR3 sequences, around 30% of which appear only once. The template was genomic DNA from peripheral blood, not RNA. This clonotype occurred once. The antigen is undetermined. Sequenced sample: blood. The sequence was collected from a human donor with a blood cancer. The donor label of this sample is uncertain. The rearrangement links TRBV20-1 to TRBJ2-1; D is ambiguous. CDR3 in DNA: TGCAGTGCTAGTCCGGTTTCCTACAATGAGCAGTTCTTC. Amino acids: CSASPVSYNEQFF.